One sample yielded the 31 T cell receptor beta chains listed below, sequenced in a study of cytomegalovirus exposure and HLA in healthy donors (dated 2017 in TCRdb). Receptors were amplified or captured by the immunoSEQ multiplex PCR assay. For the multiplex PCR, a mixture combining 60 forward primers for TCR Vbeta segments and 13 reverse primers for TCR Jbeta segments was used. TCRdb took over this immuneACCESS table, retaining in-frame rearrangements with V and J assigned. Such tables are incomplete; in checked studies, under half of the missing clones stem from an unresolved V gene, and the remainder is unexplained. This sample comprises tens of thousands of clones, approximately 72% of them detected only once. Under 4% of the sample comes from the top ten. Sequenced input: PBMCs. The receptors originated from a woman aged 35 to 49 in good health and CMV-seronegative.

In DNA form, the CDR3 reads TGTGCCAGTAGTTCTCCAGGGGGCGCGAGTACTGAAGCTTTCTTT. Its protein product is CASSSPGGASTEAFF. This sequence joins TRBV19 and TRBJ1-1, with 8 bases matching TRBD1. The CDR3 sequence is 15 residues long. J was trimmed by 5 bases and V by 5 bases; bases with no gene match: 10. In germline, CDR1 is LNHDA, CDR2 SQIVND (reference sequence).

CDR3 in DNA: TGTGCCAGCAGCTCCCCGGTTGCAGGTCTTAGCACAGATACGCAGTATTTT. This translates into CASSSPVAGLSTDTQYF. The J gene is TRBJ2-3, the V gene TRBV11-1; D is ambiguous. Trimming removed 4 bases from V and 0 bases from J, with 17 bases in between. The CDR3 contains 17 residues. Per germline, CDR1 SGHAT and CDR2 FQDESV (reference sequence).

The rearrangement joins TRBV4-3 to TRBJ2-3; 12 positions agree with TRBD1. Germline V gene data show CDR1 as LGHNA and CDR2 as YSLEER. The CDR3 is 17 amino acids. The trim removed 1 base at V and 1 base at J, leaving 3 bases unmatched. CDR3 region: CASSQVGQGAGTDTQYF. As DNA, the CDR3 is TGCGCCAGCAGCCAAGTGGGACAGGGGGCGGGCACAGATACGCAGTATTTT.

This clone was recorded once. The chain recombines TRBV7-9 with TRBJ2-7; 13 bases match TRBD2. Germline loops: CDR1 SEHNR, CDR2 FQNEAQ (reference sequence). V trimming: 4 bases; J trimming: 1 base; junction bases outside the gene matches: 13. The CDR3 contains 19 residues. CDR3 sequence: CASSSVGLAGEKRSYEQYF. The CDR3 DNA is TGTGCCAGCAGCTCCGTAGGACTAGCGGGAGAGAAAAGGTCCTACGAGCAGTACTTC.

CDR3 coding DNA: TGTGCCACCAGCAGAGAACCGGGAGTCCTTGACACCATATATTTT. It specifies CATSREPGVLDTIYF. The chain is built from TRBV15 and TRBJ1-3; D uncertain. The CDR3 runs 15 residues. V dropped 0 bases and J dropped 8 bases, with 14 bases sitting between them. Germline V gene data show CDR1 as LNHNV and CDR2 as YYDKDF (reference sequence).

The chain combines TRBV6-6 with TRBJ1-1; D unclear. Per the germline V gene, CDR1 is MNHNY and CDR2 is SVGAGI (reference sequence). CDR3 length: 13 residues. The V and J ends lost 6 bases and 1 base respectively, with 9 bases between them. The CDR3 is CASSGTRNTEAFF. In DNA, the CDR3 is TGTGCCAGCAGCGGTACTAGGAACACTGAAGCTTTCTTT.

The J gene is TRBJ1-5, the V gene TRBV28; 8 bases fit TRBD1. Germline CDR1 reads MDHEN; CDR2 reads SYDVKM. V was clipped by 6 bases and J by 2 bases; unmatched bases: 6. The CDR3 extends over 15 amino acids. The DNA of the CDR3 is TGTGCCAGCAGACAGGGGGGGGGCCGCAATCAGCCCCAGCATTTT. Protein product: CASRQGGGRNQPQHF. Drawing the rest from reference TRBV28 and TRBJ1-5, the complete variable domain is DVKVTQSSRYLVKRTGEKVFLECVQDMDHENMFWYRQDPGLGLRLIYFSYDVKMKEKGDIPEGYSVSREKKERFSLILESASTNQTSMYLCASRQGGGRNQPQHFGDGTRLSIL.

The V and J genes are TRBV6-5 and TRBJ1-1; no reliable D call. V lost 7 bases to trimming and J lost 4 bases, with 19 bases between them. This CDR3 has 15 residues. Germline-derived CDR1 and CDR2 are MNHEY and SVGAGI. The CDR3 sequence: CASTKPGRAGTEAFF. The CDR3 DNA reads as TGTGCCAGCACCAAACCGGGGAGGGCGGGCACTGAAGCTTTCTTT.

This clone was recorded only once. J is TRBJ2-3 and V is TRBV19; 9 bases are shared with TRBD2. The CDR3 length is 15 residues. V was clipped by 4 bases and J by 2 bases; unmatched bases: 4. Germline CDR1 and CDR2: LNHDA and SQIVND (reference sequence). The CDR3 DNA is TGTGCCAGTAGTACAGCGGGAGGCCACACAGATACGCAGTATTTT. This sequence encodes CASSTAGGHTDTQYF. The full variable domain, in which reference TRBV19 and TRBJ2-3 provide the parts outside the CDR3, is DGGITQSPKYLFRKEGQNVTLSCEQNLNHDAMYWYRQDPGQGLRLIYYSQIVNDFQKGDIAEGYSVSREKKESFPLTVTSAQKNPTAFYLCASSTAGGHTDTQYFGPGTRLTVL.

This clone turned up a few times. The V gene is TRBV6-1, the J gene TRBJ2-7; a possible D gene is TRBD1 (6 bases). CDR3 size: 14 residues. Trimming cost V 7 bases and J 2 bases, with 15 bases left between them. The germline V gene has CDR1 MNHNS and CDR2 SASEGT. This CDR3 is CASTPQGSTYEQYF. As DNA, the CDR3 is TGTGCCAGCACTCCACAGGGTAGCACCTACGAGCAGTACTTC.

This chain links TRBV28 with TRBJ1-2, with TRBD1 matching over 7 bases. The germline CDR1 and CDR2 sequences are MDHEN and SYDVKM. V shed 4 bases and J 1 base; nucleotides not matched to a gene: 6. The CDR3 length is 15 residues. The DNA for the CDR3 is TGTGCCAGCAGTTCGGGACAGAATTTTAACTATGGCTACACCTTC. Its protein product is CASSSGQNFNYGYTF.

The rearrangement links TRBV19 to TRBJ1-1; TRBD1 is a possible D gene (5 bases). V was cut by 7 bases and J by 6 bases, with 21 bases left in between. There are 15 residues in the CDR3. Germline V gives CDR1 LNHDA, CDR2 SQIVND (reference sequence). The CDR3 DNA reads TGTGCCAGTAATCCAGCGGGGGTGGGGCGCCCTGAAGCTTTCTTT. Amino acid sequence: CASNPAGVGRPEAFF.

This clone was seen a few times. The V gene is TRBV6-1, the J gene TRBJ1-2, with 8 positions matching TRBD1. CDR1 MNHNS and CDR2 SASEGT come from the germline V gene. The junction had 4 bases not matched to a gene; V was cut back by 10 bases and J by 6 bases. CDR3 size: 11 residues. In nucleotides, the CDR3 is TGTGCCACCAGGACAGGGAATGGCTACACCTTC. Amino acid sequence: CATRTGNGYTF.

CDR3 sequence reads: CASSLLGGSETQYF. The CDR3 DNA is TGTGCCAGCAGTTTACTAGGGGGCAGTGAGACCCAGTACTTC. The chain links TRBV27 to TRBJ2-5; 7 bases are shared with TRBD1. The CDR3 contains 14 residues. Germline CDR1 is MNHEY and CDR2 is SMNVEV (reference sequence). V gave up 2 bases and J gave up 5 bases; unmatched junction bases: 5.

The chain links TRBV19 to TRBJ1-1, with 7 bases matching TRBD1. Trimming cost V 1 base and J 0 bases; bases outside gene matches: 8. The CDR3 is made up of 17 amino acids. Germline CDR1 reads LNHDA; CDR2 reads SQIVND (reference sequence). CDR3 amino acids: CASSIGAGGPVNTEAFF. In DNA, the CDR3 is TGTGCCAGTAGTATAGGGGCAGGGGGACCAGTGAACACTGAAGCTTTCTTT.

The rearrangement uses TRBV5-1 and TRBJ2-3; 9 nucleotides agree with TRBD2. The CDR3 totals 14 residues. The V segment lost 7 bases and the J segment 5 bases; nucleotides outside the gene matches: 8. Germline values: CDR1 SGHRS, CDR2 YFSETQ. CDR3 in amino acids: CASRMVAGEDTQYF. Written as DNA, the CDR3 is TGCGCCAGCCGAATGGTAGCGGGAGAAGATACGCAGTATTTT.

This clone was detected many times. The chain joins TRBV5-6 to TRBJ1-3; unclear D gene. There are 16 residues in the CDR3. CDR1 and CDR2 from the germline V gene are SGHDT and YYEEEE. The V end was cut by 2 bases, the J end by 0 bases, with 12 bases between. CDR3 DNA: TGTGCCAGCAGCTTCAGCCCCGGACTCTCTGGAAACACCATATATTTT. It encodes CASSFSPGLSGNTIYF.

The rearrangement links TRBV11-2 to TRBJ2-1; D is unclear. Germline CDR1 and CDR2: SGHAT and FQNNGV. V dropped 4 bases and J dropped 4 bases, with 20 bases sitting between them. The CDR3 loop spans 17 amino acids. The CDR3 DNA is TGTGCCAGCAGCTCTTCCTCCGACCGTCGGAGTTACAATGAGCAGTTCTTC. Translated, it gives CASSSSSDRRSYNEQFF.

The CDR3 is CASSLLTGGSYNEQFF. The CDR3 DNA reads as TGTGCCAGCAGCTTATTGACGGGAGGGTCCTACAATGAGCAGTTCTTC. The genes are TRBV7-8 and TRBJ2-1; TRBD2 matches 8 bases. Germline CDR1 and CDR2: SGHVS and FQNEAQ. CDR3 length: 16 residues. Losses at the gene ends were 2 bases for V and 1 base for J; bases not matched to a gene: 4.

The genes are TRBV7-2 and TRBJ2-1, with 12 positions matching TRBD2. Germline CDR1 reads SGHTA; CDR2 reads FQGNSA. Trimming took 5 bases from V and 2 from J; bases not matched to a gene: 4. The CDR3 contains 16 residues. CDR3 region: CASSVTSGSPYNEQFF. CDR3 nucleotides: TGTGCCAGCAGCGTGACTAGCGGGAGTCCCTACAATGAGCAGTTCTTC.

The V call is TRBV27, the J call TRBJ2-1; D perhaps matches TRBD2 (6 bases). CDR1 is MNHEY, CDR2 SMNVEV, per germline (reference sequence). The CDR3 covers 14 residues. With 8 bases removed from V and 3 bases from J, the gap between germline ends came to 14 bases. In DNA form, the CDR3 reads TGTGCCAGCGTGCTTAGCGGAGGCTACAATGAGCAGTTCTTC. Amino acid sequence: CASVLSGGYNEQFF.

The chain links TRBV7-2 to TRBJ2-7; 7 nucleotides match TRBD1. V lost 5 bases and J lost 0; bases outside the gene matches: 4. The germline CDR1 and CDR2 sequences are SGHTA and FQGNSA. This CDR3 spans 14 amino acids. In nucleotides, the CDR3 is TGTGCCAGCAGCGGGGGACAGAGCTCCTACGAGCAGTACTTC. Its protein is CASSGGQSSYEQYF.

The sample holds one count of this clone. This chain joins TRBV7-8 and TRBJ1-5; 7 bases fit TRBD1. With V trimmed by 5 bases and J by 6 bases, 10 bases remained unmatched. CDR1 is SGHVS, CDR2 FQNEAQ, per germline. The CDR3 is made up of 15 amino acids. In nucleotides, the CDR3 is TGTGCCAGCAGCCCGGCGTCAGGGGGAGGTCAGCCCCAGCATTTT. As protein: CASSPASGGGQPQHF. Combining the CDR3 with reference TRBV7-8 and TRBJ1-5 gives the whole variable domain GAGVSQSPRYKVAKRGQDVALRCDPISGHVSLFWYQQALGQGPEFLTYFQNEAQLDKSGLPSDRFFAERPEGSVSTLKIQRTQQEDSAVYLCASSPASGGGQPQHFGDGTRLSIL.

This chain links TRBV2 with TRBJ2-5, with a tentative D call TRBD2 (5 bases). Germline loops: CDR1 SNHLY, CDR2 FYNNEI. The CDR3 is 15 amino acids. Trimming cost V 6 bases and J 11 bases, with 25 bases left between them. The CDR3 is CASRGRSQTIGEQYF. The CDR3 DNA reads as TGTGCCAGCAGGGGAAGGAGTCAAACAATCGGGGAGCAGTACTTC.

The chain couples TRBV5-4 to TRBJ1-2; 10 nucleotides match TRBD1. Germline-derived CDR1 and CDR2 are SGHNT and YYREEE (reference sequence). The CDR3 runs 15 residues. Trimming cost V 4 bases and J 8 bases; bases outside gene matches: 11. The CDR3 spells CASSEPGTGADGYTF. The CDR3 nucleotides read TGTGCCAGCAGCGAACCGGGGACAGGGGCGGACGGCTACACCTTC.

This chain uses TRBV6-5 with TRBJ2-2; D gene ambiguous. CDR3 size: 13 residues. V was pared by 6 bases and J by 1 base, with 6 bases between. From germline, CDR1 is MNHEY and CDR2 SVGAGI. CDR3 sequence reads: CASRRENTGELFF. The CDR3 DNA is TGTGCCAGCAGAAGAGAGAACACCGGGGAGCTGTTTTTT.

The chain carries TRBV6-1 and TRBJ2-2, with 10 nucleotides matching TRBD2. Trimming at V came to 1 base and at J to 8 bases, leaving 7 bases not matched to a gene. The CDR3 sequence is 16 residues long. Germline lookup yields CDR1 MNHNS and CDR2 SASEGT. This CDR3 is CASSEGTSGLRGELFF. The CDR3 DNA reads as TGTGCCAGCAGTGAAGGGACTAGCGGCCTCAGAGGGGAGCTGTTTTTT.

The rearrangement links TRBV4-2 to TRBJ2-1; TRBD2 matches 7 bases. With 0 bases clipped from V and 2 bases from J, the junction kept 7 bases outside the gene matches. The CDR3 loop spans 17 amino acids. Germline CDR1 reads LGHNA; CDR2 reads YNFKEQ. CDR3 loop: CASSQEGTTSAYNEQFF. The CDR3 bases are TGTGCCAGCAGCCAAGAAGGGACTACGAGCGCCTACAATGAGCAGTTCTTC.

The rearrangement joins TRBV29-1 to TRBJ2-1; D is ambiguous. The V and J ends lost 3 bases and 8 bases respectively, with 20 bases between them. The CDR3 is 15 residues long. CDR1 SQVTM and CDR2 ANQGSEA come from the germline V gene. CDR3 sequence (DNA): TGCAGCGTTGAGACGGGTACCCCATTTTCACATGAGCAGTTCTTC. Protein product: CSVETGTPFSHEQFF.

This clone was seen once. The chain recombines TRBV19 with TRBJ2-7; 10 bases are shared with TRBD2. J lost 6 bases, V lost 8 bases, and 10 bases had no gene match. This CDR3 has 14 residues. CDR1 LNHDA and CDR2 SQIVND come from the germline V gene (reference sequence). The CDR3: CASGTTSGIAEQYF. CDR3 DNA: TGTGCCAGTGGTACCACTAGCGGGATAGCCGAGCAGTACTTC.

The CDR3 loop is CASSPDRGQADTQYF. DNA for the CDR3: TGTGCCAGCAGCCCGGACAGGGGGCAGGCAGATACGCAGTATTTT. The chain carries TRBV7-6 and TRBJ2-3; 11 nucleotides match TRBD1. This CDR3 contains 15 residues. V was clipped by 5 bases and J by 4 bases; unmatched bases: 5. CDR1 and CDR2 from the germline V gene are SGHVS and FNYEAQ.